Included here is one TCR beta chain sequence, with context. Reverse transcription of about 0.45 to 1 ug RNA used random hexamers. TCRdb itself ran the immunoSEQ multiplex PCR reads through MiXCR, one entry per CDR3 protein. This repertoire shows 350,000 to 550,000 distinct CDR3 sequences, around 85% found once; its top ten account for 0.12%. This CDR3 has 10 residues. The V gene lost 5 bases and the J gene lost 8 bases, with 7 bases spanning the gap. Germline values: CDR1 SQVTM, CDR2 ANQGSEA. The record originates from a study of CD8 T cells in Susac syndrome. The chain combines TRBV29-1 with TRBJ2-1; unclear D gene. The sample was CD8+ T cells from PBMCs. This clonotype was obtained from a human donor with multiple sclerosis. The CDR3 region is CSVKLDEQFF. The CDR3, as DNA: TGCAGCGTTAAGCTGGATGAGCAGTTCTTC.